One sample yielded the 9 T cell receptor beta chains listed below, sequenced in a study of blood T cell repertoires in COVID-19. Only in-frame clones appear in the TCRdb table, and some are missing; sequencing was by immunoSEQ multiplex PCR. This sample has 200,000 or so clones, with roughly 75% found just once. Sequencing input: peripheral blood. These receptors originate from a woman aged 70 to 79 with acute or convalescent COVID-19.

The chain combines TRBV6-2 or TRBV6-3 with TRBJ2-2, with a weak D call TRBD1 (5 bases). Trimming cost V 4 bases and J 5 bases, with 8 bases left between them. The CDR3 has 13 residues. CDR1 is MNHEY and CDR2 is SVGEGT in the germline V gene. The CDR3 coding sequence is TGTGCCAGCAGTTCAGGGAATACCGGGGAGCTGTTTTTT. Translating gives CASSSGNTGELFF.

V usage is TRBV6-1 and J usage is TRBJ1-5, with a possible D match to TRBD1 (6 bases). Germline assignment: CDR1 MNHNS and CDR2 SASEGT. The CDR3 loop spans 13 amino acids. Trimming removed 2 bases from V and 4 bases from J, with 6 bases in between. CDR3 sequence reads: CASSETGNQPQHF. CDR3 bases: TGTGCCAGCAGTGAAACAGGGAATCAGCCCCAGCATTTT.

The chain recombines TRBV19 with TRBJ2-5; 10 bases line up with TRBD1. Looked up from germline, CDR1 is LNHDA and CDR2 is SQIVND (reference sequence). This CDR3 comprises 16 residues. V was clipped by 6 bases and J by 6 bases; unmatched bases: 13. CDR3 sequence (DNA): TGTGCCAGTAGCAAGGCCGGGACAGGGGATTGGAAGACCCAGTACTTC. Translating gives CASSKAGTGDWKTQYF.

The sample holds one count of this clone. The V call is TRBV27, the J call TRBJ2-3; weak D call: TRBD1 (5 bases). Trimming pared 3 bases from V and 2 bases from J, leaving 12 bases between. CDR3 size: 15 residues. From germline, CDR1 is MNHEY and CDR2 SMNVEV (reference sequence). For the CDR3, the DNA is TGTGCCAGCAGTTTCCTGGACACTCCCACAGATACGCAGTATTTT. Translated: CASSFLDTPTDTQYF.

This clone appeared a single time. The chain combines TRBV4-1 with TRBJ2-7; 14 bases align to TRBD2. Germline CDR1 is MGHRA and CDR2 is YSYEKL. The CDR3 has 18 amino acids. Germline trimming cut 4 bases from V and 4 bases from J; bases unmatched to any gene: 12. The CDR3 DNA reads TGCGCCAGCAGCCGGAGTGCCGGGACTAGCGGGAGAGGTTACGAGCAGTACTTC. It is translated as CASSRSAGTSGRGYEQYF.

The chain uses TRBV10-1 and TRBJ2-3; no clear D gene. This CDR3 has 11 amino acids. Germline lookup yields CDR1 WNHNN and CDR2 SYGVQD (reference sequence). V lost 9 bases, J lost 0 bases, and 4 bases lay in between. The CDR3 DNA reads TGCGCCAGTTCTAGCACAGATACGCAGTATTTT. Translating it yields CASSSTDTQYF.

J is TRBJ2-7 and V is TRBV27; 10 nucleotides line up with TRBD2. The CDR3 consists of 13 residues. Germline CDR1 MNHEY, CDR2 SMNVEV (reference sequence). With V trimmed by 3 bases and J by 7 bases, 3 bases remained unmatched. The CDR3 DNA follows: TGTGCCAGCAGTTTTCTAGCGGGGGAGGAGCAGTACTTC. Translation: CASSFLAGEEQYF.

This chain links TRBV6-5 with TRBJ1-2; TRBD1 is a possible D gene (6 bases). Germline V gives CDR1 MNHEY, CDR2 SVGAGI. Trimming stripped 6 bases from V and 6 bases from J, with 11 bases between. The CDR3 contains 12 residues. CDR3 bases: TGTGCCAGCAGAACAGGGCTGGATGGCTACACCTTC. Amino acid sequence: CASRTGLDGYTF.

The V call is TRBV2, the J call TRBJ2-1; the match to TRBD2 covers 11 bases. Trimming cost V 7 bases and J 6 bases; bases outside gene matches: 8. The CDR3 loop spans 15 amino acids. Germline V CDR1 and CDR2: SNHLY, FYNNEI. The CDR3 sequence: CASTPGTSGFNEQFF. The CDR3 bases are TGTGCCAGCACCCCCGGGACTAGCGGCTTCAATGAGCAGTTCTTC.